Given below is one T cell receptor beta chain in context. The data are from a study of T cell responses to AZD1222 COVID-19 vaccine. Study context: Some second doses came at about 4 weeks and others at about 12 weeks; these were pooled.

Method: immunoSEQ multiplex PCR; TCRdb's copy keeps in-frame clones and lacks some. This table has approximately 100,000 clones, just under 90% appearing once. The CDR3 sequence is 12 residues long. Germline CDR1 is GTSNPN and CDR2 is SVGIG (reference sequence). Source: peripheral blood, taken on day 0 of AZD1222 vaccination. The rearrangement joins TRBV30 to TRBJ1-2, with a tentative D call TRBD1 (5 bases). This receptor was taken from an adult in good health. DNA of the CDR3: TGTGCATGCTCCGGGACTCATTATGGCTACACCTTC. This translates into CACSGTHYGYTF.